Below, 23 T cell receptor beta chains from the same sample are listed, as sequenced in a study of blood T cell repertoires in COVID-19. Assay: immunoSEQ multiplex PCR; the TCRdb copy retains only in-frame clones and omits some. The profile shows around 200,000 clones, about 90% of them singletons. The specimen sequenced was peripheral blood. These receptors came from a man aged 35-49 years with active or convalescent COVID-19.

The V call is TRBV6-1, the J call TRBJ2-1; 9 positions match TRBD1. The V and J ends lost 3 bases and 8 bases, in that order; junction bases with no gene match: 8. This CDR3 is built from 15 residues. The germline CDR1 and CDR2 sequences are MNHNS and SASEGT. The CDR3 loop is CASSDRDRAHHEQFF. The CDR3 DNA follows: TGTGCCAGCAGTGACCGGGACAGGGCGCATCATGAGCAGTTCTTC.

The chain recombines TRBV4-1 with TRBJ2-2; TRBD2 matches 16 bases. Germline lookup yields CDR1 MGHRA and CDR2 YSYEKL. CDR3 length: 19 residues. With V trimmed by 2 bases and J by 7 bases, 10 bases remained unmatched. The CDR3 sequence is CASSQTAGTSGGANGELFF. The CDR3 nucleotides are TGCGCCAGCAGCCAAACTGCCGGGACTAGCGGGGGGGCAAACGGGGAGCTGTTTTTT.

Comments on this clone: A junction end diverges from the germline sequence, so it may reflect a read error. This sequence joins TRBV11-1 and TRBJ2-3; 13 bases agree with TRBD2. The CDR3 extends over 15 amino acids. CDR1 SGHAT and CDR2 FQDESV come from the germline V gene (reference sequence). The CDR3 bases are TGTGCCAGCACCTTACTAGCGGGAGGGCCGTACACGCAGTATTTT. It specifies CASTLLAGGPYTQYF. Looking up the rest from reference TRBV11-1 and TRBJ2-3 gives the full variable domain: EAEVAQSPRYKITEKSQAVAFWCDPISGHATLYWYRQILGQGPELLVQFQDESVVDDSQLPKDRFSAERLKGVDSTLKIQPAELGDSAMYLCASTLLAGGPYTQYFGPGTRLTVL.

The chain is built from TRBV7-3 and TRBJ1-2; 8 nucleotides match TRBD1. The V and J ends lost 0 bases and 2 bases, in that order; junction bases with no gene match: 5. Germline CDR1 reads SGHTA; CDR2 reads FQGTGA. The CDR3 runs to 16 residues. Here the CDR3 reads CASSLTGQGANYGYTF. DNA for the CDR3: TGTGCCAGCAGCTTAACCGGACAGGGTGCGAACTATGGCTACACCTTC.

This clone was seen a handful of times. The chain links TRBV28 to TRBJ2-7, with 9 bases fitting TRBD1. CDR3 length: 13 residues. CDR1 is MDHEN, CDR2 SYDVKM, per germline. CDR3 DNA: TGTGGGATTACAGGGGGCCAGGGCTACGAGCAGTACTTC. Its translation is CGITGGQGYEQYF.

V gene TRBV27 combines with J gene TRBJ2-7; TRBD1 aligns across 7 bases. The germline V gene has CDR1 MNHEY and CDR2 SMNVEV (reference sequence). CDR3 size: 14 residues. V trimming: 8 bases; J trimming: 0 bases; junction bases outside the gene matches: 7. The CDR3 DNA reads as TGTGCCAGCCGGGGACAGTCAAGCTCCTACGAGCAGTACTTC. Protein product: CASRGQSSSYEQYF.

This chain links TRBV5-1 with TRBJ2-5; D is possibly TRBD1 (5 bases). The CDR3 consists of 15 residues. V was clipped by 1 base and J by 4 bases, with 14 bases between them. Germline V gene lookup returns CDR1 SGHRS and CDR2 YFSETQ. The CDR3 bases are TGCGCCAGCAGCTTGCTTGGGGCGTCCGTAGAGACCCAGTACTTC. The encoded protein is CASSLLGASVETQYF.

The chain employs TRBV18 and TRBJ2-3; D remains unclear. This CDR3 region has 12 residues. Germline V lookup: CDR1 KGHSH, CDR2 LQKENI. The V and J ends lost 0 bases and 5 bases respectively, with 3 bases between them. CDR3 bases: TGTGCCAGCTCACCACCCAAAGATACGCAGTATTTT. It codes for CASSPPKDTQYF.

The chain links TRBV6-6 to TRBJ1-2; D possibly corresponds to TRBD1 (5 bases). This CDR3 has 14 amino acids. Per germline, CDR1 MNHNY and CDR2 SVGAGI (reference sequence). V lost 0 bases, J lost 8 bases, and 13 bases lay in between. The CDR3 bases are TGTGCCAGCAGTTACTCCCCGACAGTTCTCGGCTACACCTTC. Its protein is CASSYSPTVLGYTF.

The rearrangement links TRBV7-6 to TRBJ2-2; D may be TRBD2 (5 bases). Germline V gene sequence: CDR1 SGHVS, CDR2 FNYEAQ. The CDR3 is 16 amino acids. Trimming took off 5 bases at V and 4 bases at J, with 17 bases between the two ends. The CDR3 protein is CASSRNPGVATGELFF. For the CDR3, the DNA is TGTGCCAGCAGCCGAAACCCCGGGGTGGCCACCGGGGAGCTGTTTTTT.

The sample holds one count of this clone. This chain uses TRBV5-1 with TRBJ2-3; D is possibly TRBD2 (6 bases). The CDR3 has 16 amino acids. Deletions cut 1 base from V and 3 bases from J, with 15 bases between. The germline V gene encodes CDR1 SGHRS and CDR2 YFSETQ. The CDR3 sequence: CASSLLWRGSTDTQYF. CDR3 DNA: TGCGCCAGCAGCTTGTTGTGGAGGGGATCGACAGATACGCAGTATTTT.

The chain uses TRBV7-3 and TRBJ1-2; D not certain. The CDR3 is made up of 13 amino acids. Germline assignment: CDR1 SGHTA and CDR2 FQGTGA. Trimming removed 4 bases at V and 8 bases at J, with 14 bases between. The CDR3 DNA follows: TGTGCCAGCAGCTCTATCCCGGGTGGCGGCTACACCTTC. It specifies CASSSIPGGGYTF.

The chain employs TRBV18 and TRBJ1-1; possibly TRBD1 for D (5 bases). V lost 3 bases, J lost 6 bases, and 11 bases lay in between. Looked up from germline, CDR1 is KGHSH and CDR2 is LQKENI. This CDR3 contains 13 residues. The CDR3 spells CASSPGGDAEAFF. As DNA, the CDR3 is TGTGCCAGCTCACCCGGAGGGGACGCTGAAGCTTTCTTT.

The chain employs TRBV4-1 and TRBJ1-1; 9 nucleotides match TRBD1. The CDR3 length is 17 residues. Losses at the gene ends were 3 bases for V and 1 base for J; bases not matched to a gene: 9. The V gene's germline CDR1 is MGHRA and CDR2 YSYEKL. CDR3 DNA sequence: TGCGCCAGCAGCCAGGACCACAGGGGGCGGGCGAACACTGAAGCTTTCTTT. Translation: CASSQDHRGRANTEAFF.

The genes are TRBV4-1 and TRBJ2-1, with 12 bases aligning to TRBD2. Germline values: CDR1 MGHRA, CDR2 YSYEKL. The CDR3 is made up of 17 amino acids. The J segment lost 9 bases and the V segment lost 0 bases, leaving 9 bases of the junction unmatched. This CDR3 is CASSQDERLAGVTEQFF. CDR3 coding DNA: TGCGCCAGCAGCCAAGATGAGAGACTAGCGGGAGTTACTGAGCAGTTCTTC.

The gene calls are TRBV28 and TRBJ2-2; D is uncertain. Germline V gene lookup returns CDR1 MDHEN and CDR2 SYDVKM. This CDR3 spans 13 amino acids. CDR3 loop: CAALELNTGELFF. The CDR3, as DNA: TGTGCAGCGCTCGAGCTGAACACCGGGGAGCTGTTTTTT.

The rearrangement links TRBV19 to TRBJ1-3; 8 bases line up with TRBD1. Germline V gene data show CDR1 as LNHDA and CDR2 as SQIVND (reference sequence). Trimming at V came to 5 bases and at J to 4 bases, leaving 7 bases not matched to a gene. The CDR3 runs to 15 residues. The CDR3 DNA reads as TGTGCCAGTAGTCCCGCGGACAGGGAAGGAAACACCATATATTTT. Amino acid sequence: CASSPADREGNTIYF.

This CDR3 is CASSLGDRASYEQYF. The CDR3 nucleotides read TGCGCCAGCAGCTTGGGGGACAGGGCCTCCTACGAGCAGTACTTC. This rearrangement joins TRBV5-1 to TRBJ2-7; 9 bases line up with TRBD1. The CDR3 is 15 amino acids. With V trimmed by 0 bases and J by 0 bases, 1 base remained unmatched. CDR1 is SGHRS, CDR2 YFSETQ, per germline.

V gene TRBV5-1 combines with J gene TRBJ2-6; 10 bases line up with TRBD1. Per the germline V gene, CDR1 is SGHRS and CDR2 is YFSETQ. This CDR3 has 18 amino acids. V gave up 0 bases and J gave up 3 bases; unmatched junction bases: 6. This CDR3 reads CASSLVTGGAFGANVLTF. The CDR3 DNA is TGCGCCAGCAGCTTGGTGACAGGGGGCGCCTTTGGGGCCAACGTCCTGACTTTC.

This clone has only one observation. The chain couples TRBV10-3 to TRBJ1-2; 10 bases map to TRBD1. Germline V gene sequence: CDR1 ENHRY, CDR2 SYGVKD. The CDR3 consists of 15 residues. V gave up 2 bases and J gave up 5 bases; unmatched junction bases: 5. CDR3 amino acids: CAISEPGQGGYGYTF. CDR3 coding DNA: TGTGCCATCAGTGAGCCCGGACAGGGGGGATATGGCTACACCTTC.

This clone was detected once. The gene calls are TRBV6-5 and TRBJ1-1, with TRBD1 as a possible D gene (5 bases). V was trimmed by 6 bases and J by 0 bases, leaving 11 bases between them. The CDR3 is made up of 14 amino acids. Per the germline V gene, CDR1 is MNHEY and CDR2 is SVGAGI. As DNA, the CDR3 is TGTGCCAGCAGGTTTAGACAGATGAACACTGAAGCTTTCTTT. Encoded protein: CASRFRQMNTEAFF.

This chain uses TRBV19 with TRBJ2-2; TRBD1 matches 12 bases. Germline CDR1 LNHDA, CDR2 SQIVND (reference sequence). The CDR3 contains 14 residues. With V trimmed by 9 bases and J by 6 bases, 5 bases remained unmatched. The CDR3 DNA reads TGTGCCAGCAGGGACAGGGGGCGCGCCGGGGAGCTGTTTTTT. Protein sequence: CASRDRGRAGELFF.

The J gene is TRBJ1-3, the V gene TRBV7-9; D uncertain. V was pared by 4 bases and J by 3 bases, with 16 bases between. The CDR3 sequence is 16 residues long. Germline V gene data show CDR1 as SEHNR and CDR2 as FQNEAQ (reference sequence). For the CDR3, the DNA is TGTGCCAGCAGCTACCCTGGGAGGGTTGTTGGAAACACCATATATTTT. Its protein product is CASSYPGRVVGNTIYF. Supplemented by reference TRBV7-9 and TRBJ1-3, the full variable domain reads DTGVSQNPRHKITKRGQNVTFRCDPISEHNRLYWYRQTLGQGPEFLTYFQNEAQLEKSRLLSDRFSAERPKGSFSTLEIQRTEQGDSAMYLCASSYPGRVVGNTIYFGEGSWLTVV.